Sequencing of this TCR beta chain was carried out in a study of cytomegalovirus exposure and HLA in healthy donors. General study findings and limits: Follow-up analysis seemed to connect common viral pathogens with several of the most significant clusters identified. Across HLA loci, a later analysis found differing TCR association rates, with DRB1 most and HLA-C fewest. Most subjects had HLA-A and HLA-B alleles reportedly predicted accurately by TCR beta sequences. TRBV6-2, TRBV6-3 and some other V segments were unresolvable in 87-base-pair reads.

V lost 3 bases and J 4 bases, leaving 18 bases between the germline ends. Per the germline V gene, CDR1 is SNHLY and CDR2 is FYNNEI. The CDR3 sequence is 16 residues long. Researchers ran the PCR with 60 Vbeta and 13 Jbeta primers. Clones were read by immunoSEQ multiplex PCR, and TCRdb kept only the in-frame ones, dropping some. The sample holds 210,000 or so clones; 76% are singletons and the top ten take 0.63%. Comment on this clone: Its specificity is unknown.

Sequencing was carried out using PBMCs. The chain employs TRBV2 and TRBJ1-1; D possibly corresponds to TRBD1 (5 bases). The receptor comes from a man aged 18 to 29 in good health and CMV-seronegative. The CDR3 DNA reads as TGTGCCAGCAGTGATGTTGGGGTAGTGGGGCGCACTGAAGCTTTCTTT. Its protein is CASSDVGVVGRTEAFF.